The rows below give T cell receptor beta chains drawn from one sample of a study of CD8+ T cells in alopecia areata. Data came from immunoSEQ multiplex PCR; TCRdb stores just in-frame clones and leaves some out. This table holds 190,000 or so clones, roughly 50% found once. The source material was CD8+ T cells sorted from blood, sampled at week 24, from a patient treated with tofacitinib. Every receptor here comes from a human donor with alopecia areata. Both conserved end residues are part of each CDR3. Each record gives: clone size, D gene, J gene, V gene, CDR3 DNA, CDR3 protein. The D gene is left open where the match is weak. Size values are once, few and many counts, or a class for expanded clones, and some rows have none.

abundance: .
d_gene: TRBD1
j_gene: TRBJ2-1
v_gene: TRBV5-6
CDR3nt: TGTGCCAGCAGCCTAGGGACAGGCAATGAGCAGTTCTTC
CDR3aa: CASSLGTGNEQFF

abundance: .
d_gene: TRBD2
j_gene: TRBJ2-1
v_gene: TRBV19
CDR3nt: TGTGCCAGTAGCGGGGGGGCTGTAGATGAGCAGTTCTTC
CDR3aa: CASSGGAVDEQFF

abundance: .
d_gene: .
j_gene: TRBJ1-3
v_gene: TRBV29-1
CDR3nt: TGCAGCGTTGAAGATCACCCCTCTGGAAACACCATATATTTT
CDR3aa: CSVEDHPSGNTIYF

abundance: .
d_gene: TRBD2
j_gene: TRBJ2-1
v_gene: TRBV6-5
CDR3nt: TGTGCCACTCTAGCGGGGGGGACATACAATGAGCAGTTCTTC
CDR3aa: CATLAGGTYNEQFF

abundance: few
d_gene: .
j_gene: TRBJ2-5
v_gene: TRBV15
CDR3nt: TGTGCCACCAGCGGACCTGTGACAGCCGCTGGGGAGACCCAGTACTTC
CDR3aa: CATSGPVTAAGETQYF

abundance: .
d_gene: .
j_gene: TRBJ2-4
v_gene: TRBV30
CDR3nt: TGTGCCTGGAGTGACTCGAAGGGCATTCAGTACTTC
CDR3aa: CAWSDSKGIQYF

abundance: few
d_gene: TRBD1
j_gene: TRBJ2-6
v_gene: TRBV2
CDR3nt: TGTGCCGGGACAGAGTACTCTGGGGCCAACGTCCTGACTTTC
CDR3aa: CAGTEYSGANVLTF

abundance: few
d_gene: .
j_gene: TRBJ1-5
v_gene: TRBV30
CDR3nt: TGTGCCTGGGGACCGGGTCCTAGCAATCAGCCCCAGCATTTT
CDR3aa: CAWGPGPSNQPQHF

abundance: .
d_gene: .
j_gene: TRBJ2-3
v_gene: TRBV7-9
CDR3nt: TGTGCCAGCTCCCCCGGACGGCATACGCAGTATTTT
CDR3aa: CASSPGRHTQYF

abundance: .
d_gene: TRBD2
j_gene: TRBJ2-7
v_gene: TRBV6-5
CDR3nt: TGTGCCAGCAGTTCGGGACTAGGTCGGCGGGAGCAGTACTTC
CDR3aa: CASSSGLGRREQYF

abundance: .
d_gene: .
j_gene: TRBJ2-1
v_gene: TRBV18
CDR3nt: TGTGCCAGCTCACCACGTAGGGGGGATGAGCAGTTCTTC
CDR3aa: CASSPRRGDEQFF

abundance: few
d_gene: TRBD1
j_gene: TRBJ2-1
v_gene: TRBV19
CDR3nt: TGTGCCAGTAGTCACGACAGGGGCGGCTACAATGAGCAGTTCTTC
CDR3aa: CASSHDRGGYNEQFF

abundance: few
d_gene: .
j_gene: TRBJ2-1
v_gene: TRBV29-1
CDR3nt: TGCAGCGTTCCCATCCTCGAACAGTACAATGAGCAGTTCTTC
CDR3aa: CSVPILEQYNEQFF

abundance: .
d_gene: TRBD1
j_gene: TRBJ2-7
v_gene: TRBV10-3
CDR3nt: TGTGCCATCAGCCCGCTCAAGGGACAGGAACCCTACGAGCAGTACTTC
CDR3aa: CAISPLKGQEPYEQYF

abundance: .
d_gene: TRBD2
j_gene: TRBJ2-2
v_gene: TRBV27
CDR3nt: TGTGCCAGCAGTTTAGTATCCAGCGGGGGGATTATCACCGGGGAGCTGTTTTTT
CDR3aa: CASSLVSSGGIITGELFF

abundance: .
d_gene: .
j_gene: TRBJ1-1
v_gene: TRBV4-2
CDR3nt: TGTGCCAGCAGCCATCCATACAGGGACACTGAAGCTTTCTTT
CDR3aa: CASSHPYRDTEAFF

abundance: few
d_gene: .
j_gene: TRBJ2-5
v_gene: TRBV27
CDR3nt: TGTGCCAGCAGTTTAGGTTCGGGTGTCGTAGAGACCCAGTACTTC
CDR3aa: CASSLGSGVVETQYF

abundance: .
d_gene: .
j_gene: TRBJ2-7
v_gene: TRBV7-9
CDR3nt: TGTGCCAGCAGCTCCGTGGGGATTGGAAGCGAGCAGTACTTC
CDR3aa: CASSSVGIGSEQYF

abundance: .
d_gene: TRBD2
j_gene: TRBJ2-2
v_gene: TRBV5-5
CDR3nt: TGTGCCAGCAGCCTCACTAGCGGTGGCACCGGGGAGCTGTTTTTT
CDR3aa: CASSLTSGGTGELFF

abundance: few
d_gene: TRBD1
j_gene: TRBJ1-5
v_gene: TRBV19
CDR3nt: TGTGCCAGTAGTGTGGACAGGGGGGATCAGCCCCAGCATTTT
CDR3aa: CASSVDRGDQPQHF

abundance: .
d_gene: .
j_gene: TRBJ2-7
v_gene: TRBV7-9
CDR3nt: TGTGCCAGCAGCTTGGGTTACAACTACGAGCAGTACTTC
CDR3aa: CASSLGYNYEQYF

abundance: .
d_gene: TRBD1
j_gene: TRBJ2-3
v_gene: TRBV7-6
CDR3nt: TGTGCCAGCAGCCAAGGACAGGGGCCAGATACGCAGTATTTT
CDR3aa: CASSQGQGPDTQYF

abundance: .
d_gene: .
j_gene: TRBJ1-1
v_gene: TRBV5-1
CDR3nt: TGCGCCAGCAGCTGGACCGGGGCAGAAGCTTTCTTT
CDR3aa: CASSWTGAEAFF

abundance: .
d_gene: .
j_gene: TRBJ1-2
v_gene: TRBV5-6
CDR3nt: TGTGCCAGCAGCTTGGGGGGCCTCGACTACACCTTC
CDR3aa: CASSLGGLDYTF

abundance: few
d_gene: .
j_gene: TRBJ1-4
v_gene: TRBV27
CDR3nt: TGTGCCAGCAGTTTATCGAGGGCGGCGGGGGAAAAACTGTTTTTT
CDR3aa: CASSLSRAAGEKLFF

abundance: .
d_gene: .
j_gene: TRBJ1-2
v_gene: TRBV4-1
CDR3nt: TGCGCCAGCAGCCAAGACCTGGGGAGAGGGGATGGCTACACCTTC
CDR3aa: CASSQDLGRGDGYTF

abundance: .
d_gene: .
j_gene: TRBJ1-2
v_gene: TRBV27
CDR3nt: TGTGCCAGCAGTTTGCAGGGTAGGCCTAACTATGGCTACACCTTC
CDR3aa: CASSLQGRPNYGYTF

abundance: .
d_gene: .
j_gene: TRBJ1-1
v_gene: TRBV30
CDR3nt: TGTGCCTGGAGTGTACTCTCGACAGAGACGGACACTGAAGCTTTCTTT
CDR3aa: CAWSVLSTETDTEAFF

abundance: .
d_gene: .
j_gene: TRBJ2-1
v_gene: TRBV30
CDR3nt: TGTGCCTGGAGCGACGGGAATGAGCAGTTCTTC
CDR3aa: CAWSDGNEQFF

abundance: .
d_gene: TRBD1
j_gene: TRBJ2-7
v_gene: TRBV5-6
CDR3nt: TGTGCCAGCAGCGTCGGGACAGGACTCTACGAGCAGTACTTC
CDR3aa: CASSVGTGLYEQYF

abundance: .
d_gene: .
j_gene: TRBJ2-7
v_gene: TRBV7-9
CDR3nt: TGTGCCAGCAGCTTACGGACAGGAGGGGAGCAGTACTTC
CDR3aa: CASSLRTGGEQYF

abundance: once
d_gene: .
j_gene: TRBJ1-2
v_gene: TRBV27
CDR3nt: TGTGCCAGCAGTTTAGGCCCCACAGCTAACTATGGCTACACCTTC
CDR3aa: CASSLGPTANYGYTF

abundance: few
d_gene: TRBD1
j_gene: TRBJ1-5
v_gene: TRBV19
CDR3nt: TGTGCCAGTAGTAACGGACAGGGGAGCAATCAGCCCCAGCATTTT
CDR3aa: CASSNGQGSNQPQHF

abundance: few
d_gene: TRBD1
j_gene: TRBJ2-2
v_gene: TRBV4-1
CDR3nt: TGCGCCAGCAGCCAAGTCCTGACAGGGTGGGCCGGGGAGCTGTTTTTT
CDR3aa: CASSQVLTGWAGELFF

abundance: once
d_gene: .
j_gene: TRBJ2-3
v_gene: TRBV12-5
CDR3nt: TGTGCTAGTGGTTTGCCCCGGGATACGCAGTATTTT
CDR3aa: CASGLPRDTQYF

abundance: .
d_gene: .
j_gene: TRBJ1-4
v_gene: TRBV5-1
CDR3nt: TGCGCCAGCACCTCTGGTTCGGGTGGGCGAGATGAAAAACTGTTTTTT
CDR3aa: CASTSGSGGRDEKLFF

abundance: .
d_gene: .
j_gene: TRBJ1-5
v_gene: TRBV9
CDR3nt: TGTGCCAGCAGCGAGGGTGGGGACTTTCAGCCCCAGCATTTT
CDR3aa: CASSEGGDFQPQHF

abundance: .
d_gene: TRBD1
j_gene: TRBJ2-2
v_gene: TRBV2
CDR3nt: TGTGCCAGCAGCCCATGGGACAGAGCGACGGGGGAGCTGTTTTTT
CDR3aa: CASSPWDRATGELFF

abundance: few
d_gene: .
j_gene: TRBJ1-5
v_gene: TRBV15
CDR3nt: TGTGCCACCAGCAGAGATTCGGCAGCCCATCAGCCCCAGCATTTT
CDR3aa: CATSRDSAAHQPQHF

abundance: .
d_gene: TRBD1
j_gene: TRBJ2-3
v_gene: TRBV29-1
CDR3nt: TGCAGCGTTGAGGGTTGGGACAGGGGAGATACGCAGTATTTT
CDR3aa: CSVEGWDRGDTQYF

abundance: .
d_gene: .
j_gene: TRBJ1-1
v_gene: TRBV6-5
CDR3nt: TGTGCCAGCTGGGGAGGGCTAGCTTTCTTT
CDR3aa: CASWGGLAFF

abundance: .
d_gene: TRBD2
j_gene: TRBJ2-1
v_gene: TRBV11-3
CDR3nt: TGTGCCAGCAGCTGGATACCGGGACTAGCGGGGGAAGGCGAGCAGTTCTTC
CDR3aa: CASSWIPGLAGEGEQFF

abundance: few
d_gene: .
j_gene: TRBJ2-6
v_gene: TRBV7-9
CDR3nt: TGTGCCAGCAGCCGACAGAGCTCTGGGGCCAACGTCCTGACTTTC
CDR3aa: CASSRQSSGANVLTF

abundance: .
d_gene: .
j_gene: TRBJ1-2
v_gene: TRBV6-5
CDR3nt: TGTGCCAGCAGTTTTTCGGACAGATATGGCTACACCTTC
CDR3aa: CASSFSDRYGYTF

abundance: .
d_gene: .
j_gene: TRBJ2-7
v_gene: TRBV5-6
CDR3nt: TGTGCCAGCAGCTTGGTAGCGGCTTCCTACGAGCAGTACTTC
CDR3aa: CASSLVAASYEQYF